This TCR beta chain was captured by sequencing in a study of vaccination and CD4 T cells after COVID-19 (dated by TCRdb to between 2022 and 2023). For the study in its entirety: SARS-CoV-2 positivity had been established in the convalescent patients by nasal swab PCR, and mild disease was recorded in several of these patients and severe disease in one. In the convalescent cohort there were six males and four females, among whom were two Hispanic individuals, seven Caucasians, two Asians and one multiracial person. Each participant got two doses of either the Pfizer-BioNTech BNT162b2 vaccine (n=8) or the Moderna mRNA-1273 vaccine (n=2). Post-COVID blood samples were collected from convalescent patients a median of roughly 100 days after diagnosis, with a range of about 30 to 170 days. Post-vaccine blood samples were obtained a median of around 74 days after the second vaccine dose, with a range of roughly 13 to 250 days. For stimulating the cultures, overlapping spike peptide pools were used, derived from SARS-CoV-2 as well as from the common cold coronaviruses HCoV-NL63, HCoV-OC43 and HCoV-229E. Control cultures received a CEFX viral epitope pool as the positive control, an HIV-1 Nef peptide pool as the negative control, or no peptide. In around ten COVID-19 convalescent patients and several infection-naive healthy vaccine recipients, the spike-specific CD4+ TCR repertoire before mRNA vaccination was compared with the repertoire after mRNA vaccination.

The sample's treatment or condition, from its label and the paper: roughly ten-day PBMC culture with coronavirus spike peptide pools or control peptides (ViraFEST assay). The ViraFEST assay was used in the study, in which antigen-specific T cells were expanded with peptide pools and expanded clonotypes were subsequently identified by TCR sequencing. The convalescent patients' positive SARS-CoV-2 PCR tests were from March to December 2020, which was before the Alpha, Beta and Delta variants emerged in the United States. Each well held 1.5 million to 2.5 million PBMCs cultured with around 10 ug/ml peptide pools in IMDM containing around 4.5% human AB serum and around 10 IU/ml IL-2. Half of the culture medium was replaced with fresh IL-2-containing medium on days 3 and 7. Once the cells had been in culture for about 10 days, the EasySep CD4+ T cell isolation kit was used to isolate CD4+ T cells by negative selection. PBMCs were separated from whole blood using Ficoll-Paque Plus gradient centrifugation and then either used fresh or cryopreserved at -140C. In general, triplicate wells were set up for every culture condition.

CDR1 and CDR2 are drawn from the germline V gene (reference sequence): SEHNR, FQNEAQ. Trimmed from V: 5 bases; trimmed from J: 7 bases; junction bases lacking a gene match: 7. The CDR3 contains 15 residues, cysteine and phenylalanine counted. The CDR3 DNA has 45 bases and is translated from base 1. Receptors were amplified or captured by PCR. TCR sequencing of DNA from cultured CD4+ T cells used the Oncomine TCR Beta short-read assay at the Johns Hopkins FTIC core. The QIAamp micro DNA kit was used to extract genomic DNA from the cultured CD4+ T cells. Oncomine TCR Beta libraries made from cultured CD4+ T cells were pooled using unique dual indexes and sequenced on an Illumina iSeq 100. The source study handled its data this way. Non-productive sequences were filtered out, and CDR3s that did not start with C, did not end with F or W, or were shorter than 7 amino acids were discarded. The MANAFEST web application identified antigen-specific clonotypes by comparing peptide-stimulated wells against reference wells and other culture wells. For a clone to be called positive, the clone needed an FDR below 0.05, an odds ratio above 5, and a productive frequency above 0.1% in at least two of three replicate wells. Clonotypes that were significantly expanded in both SARS-CoV-2 spike wells and at least one common cold coronavirus spike condition were defined as cross-reactive. Similarity between CDR3 sequences was evaluated in R version 3.6.1 using Levenshtein distances (stringdist) and unrooted phylogenetic trees (ape). TCRdb reprocessed the public reads (quality trimming at Q25 with fastp, clone calling with MiXCR) and kept in-frame beta chains. Records with the same CDR3 protein are collapsed into one entry carrying the most frequent genes and DNA. The V and J calls and clone size come from TCRdb's table, not from the authors' own analysis. This sample is represented by some 15,000 distinct CDR3 sequences; roughly 72% of them were singletons. The ten biggest clones cover approximately 11% of the sample.

Broad study findings and their caveats: In convalescent patients, a median approximately 90% of post-vaccine SARS-CoV-2-reactive clones were detected only after vaccination, suggesting vaccine-specific priming. Of the vaccine-specific clones found in convalescent patients, nearly all (304 of 307) were mono-reactive for SARS-CoV-2 spike instead of being cross-reactive with common cold coronaviruses. An increase in the median number of SARS-CoV-2-reactive clonotypes from some 20 after infection to roughly 36 after vaccination was observed, but the change was not found to be significant. The number of convalescent patients in the study was relatively small, and the study did not examine early timepoints following natural infection.

A remark on this clonotype: Its antigen has not been determined. There are no base qualities to consult, and no much larger clone falls within one base.

The sample was CD4+ T cells from blood, cultured in vitro. This chain joins TRBV7-9 to TRBJ1-6, with 8 central nucleotides matching TRBD1. The receptor was derived from a human donor who had recovered from COVID-19. The base sequence is TGTGCCAGCAGCCGACCCACAGGGGGGAATTCACCCCTCCACTTT. Protein translation: CASSRPTGGNSPLHF.